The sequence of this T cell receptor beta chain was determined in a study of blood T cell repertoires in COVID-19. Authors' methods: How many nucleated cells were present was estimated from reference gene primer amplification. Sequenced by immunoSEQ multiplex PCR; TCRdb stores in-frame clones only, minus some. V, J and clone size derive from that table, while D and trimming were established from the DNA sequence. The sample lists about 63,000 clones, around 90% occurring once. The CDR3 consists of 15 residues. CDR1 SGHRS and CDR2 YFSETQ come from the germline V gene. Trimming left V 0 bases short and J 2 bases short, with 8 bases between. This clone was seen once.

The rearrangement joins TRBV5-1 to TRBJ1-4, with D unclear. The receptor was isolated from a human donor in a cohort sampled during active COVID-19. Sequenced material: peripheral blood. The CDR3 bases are TGCGCCAGCAGCTTGGATCCGGGGACTAATGAAAAACTGTTTTTT. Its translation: CASSLDPGTNEKLFF.